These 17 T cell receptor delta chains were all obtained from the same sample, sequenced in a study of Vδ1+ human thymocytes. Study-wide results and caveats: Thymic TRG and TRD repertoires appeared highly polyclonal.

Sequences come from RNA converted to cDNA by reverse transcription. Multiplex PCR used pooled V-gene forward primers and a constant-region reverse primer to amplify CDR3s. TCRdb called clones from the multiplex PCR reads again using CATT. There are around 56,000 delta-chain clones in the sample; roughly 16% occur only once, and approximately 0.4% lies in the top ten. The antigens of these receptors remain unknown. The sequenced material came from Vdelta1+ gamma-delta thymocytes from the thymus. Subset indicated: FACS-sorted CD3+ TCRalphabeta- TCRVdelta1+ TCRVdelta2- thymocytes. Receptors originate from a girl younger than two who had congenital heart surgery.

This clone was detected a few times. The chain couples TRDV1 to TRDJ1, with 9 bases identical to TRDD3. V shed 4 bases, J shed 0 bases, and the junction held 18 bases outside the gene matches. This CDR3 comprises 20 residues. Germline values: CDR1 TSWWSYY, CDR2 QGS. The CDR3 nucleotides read TGTGCTCTTGGGGTCAATCCCGTACTGGGGGACACAACGTACACCGATAAACTCATCTTT. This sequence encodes CALGVNPVLGDTTYTDKLIF.

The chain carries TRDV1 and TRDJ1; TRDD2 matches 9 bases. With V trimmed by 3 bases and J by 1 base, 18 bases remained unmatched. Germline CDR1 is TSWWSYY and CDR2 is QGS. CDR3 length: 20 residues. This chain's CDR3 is CALGDPSYRGTGRVTDKLIF. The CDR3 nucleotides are TGTGCTCTTGGGGACCCTTCCTACCGGGGTACTGGGCGGGTCACCGATAAACTCATCTTT.

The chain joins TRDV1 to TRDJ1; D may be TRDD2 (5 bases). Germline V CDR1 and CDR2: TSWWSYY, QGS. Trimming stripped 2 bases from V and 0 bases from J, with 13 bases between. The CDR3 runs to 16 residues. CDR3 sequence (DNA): TGTGCTCTTGGGGAATTTACCTTCTTGTACACCGATAAACTCATCTTT. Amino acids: CALGEFTFLYTDKLIF.

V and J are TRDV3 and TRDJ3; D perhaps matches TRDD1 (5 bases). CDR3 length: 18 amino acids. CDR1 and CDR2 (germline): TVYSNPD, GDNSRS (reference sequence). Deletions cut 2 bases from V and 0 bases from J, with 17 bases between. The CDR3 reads CAFATIEIGSWDTRQMFF. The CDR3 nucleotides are TGTGCCTTTGCTACCATTGAAATTGGCTCCTGGGACACCCGACAGATGTTTTTC.

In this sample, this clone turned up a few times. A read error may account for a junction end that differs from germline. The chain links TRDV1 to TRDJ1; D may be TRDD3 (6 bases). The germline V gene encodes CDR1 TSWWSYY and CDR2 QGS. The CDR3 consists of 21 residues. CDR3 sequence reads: CALGEQWGPTKSPLYTDKLIF. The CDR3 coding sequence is TGCGCTCTTGGGGAACAGTGGGGGCCTACGAAATCCCCACTTTACACCGATAAACTCATCTTT.

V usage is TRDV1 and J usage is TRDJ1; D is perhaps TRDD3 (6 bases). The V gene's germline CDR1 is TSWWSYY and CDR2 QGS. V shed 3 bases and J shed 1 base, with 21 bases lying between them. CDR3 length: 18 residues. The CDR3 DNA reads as TGTGCTCTTGGGGATTCCCCTACAATGAACTGGGCCACCGATAAACTCATCTTT. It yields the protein CALGDSPTMNWATDKLIF.

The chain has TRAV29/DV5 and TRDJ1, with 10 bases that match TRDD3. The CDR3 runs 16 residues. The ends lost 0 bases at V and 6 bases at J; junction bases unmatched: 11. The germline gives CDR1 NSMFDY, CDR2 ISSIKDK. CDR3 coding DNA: TGTGCAGCAAGCGCCTCTACTGGGGGATGGAGGTATAAACTCATCTTT. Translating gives CAASASTGGWRYKLIF. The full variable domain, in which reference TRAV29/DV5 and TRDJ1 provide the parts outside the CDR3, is DQQVKQNSPSLSVQEGRISILNCDYTNSMFDYFLWYKKYPAEGPTFLISISSIKDKNEDGRFTVFLNKSAKHLSLHIVPSQPGDSAVYFCAASASTGGWRYKLIFGKGTRVTVEP.

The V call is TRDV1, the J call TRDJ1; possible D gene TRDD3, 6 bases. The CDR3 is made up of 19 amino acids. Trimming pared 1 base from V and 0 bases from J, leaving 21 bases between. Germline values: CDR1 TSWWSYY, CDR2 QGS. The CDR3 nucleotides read TGTGCTCTTGGGGAACATCGACGTCTGGGGATCGGGTACACCGATAAACTCATCTTT. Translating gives CALGEHRRLGIGYTDKLIF.

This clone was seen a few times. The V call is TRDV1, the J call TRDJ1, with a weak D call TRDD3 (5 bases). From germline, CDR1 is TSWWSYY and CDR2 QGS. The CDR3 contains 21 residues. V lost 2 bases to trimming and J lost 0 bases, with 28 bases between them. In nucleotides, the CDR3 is TGTGCTCTTGGGGAAGCCCGCGCAAACTCGGGGAGTCGACGTTACACCGATAAACTCATCTTT. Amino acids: CALGEARANSGSRRYTDKLIF.

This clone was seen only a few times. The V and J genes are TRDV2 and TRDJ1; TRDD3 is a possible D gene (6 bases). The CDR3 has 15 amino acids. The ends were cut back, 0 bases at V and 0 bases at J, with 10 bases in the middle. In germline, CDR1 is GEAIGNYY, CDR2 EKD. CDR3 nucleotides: TGTGCCTGTGACACCGGGGGACTGTACACCGATAAACTCATCTTT. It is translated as CACDTGGLYTDKLIF.

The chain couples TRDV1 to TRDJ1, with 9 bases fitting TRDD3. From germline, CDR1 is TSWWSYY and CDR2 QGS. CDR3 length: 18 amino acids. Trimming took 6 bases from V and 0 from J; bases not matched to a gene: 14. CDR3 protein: CALGGGWGITAYTDKLIF. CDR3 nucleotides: TGTGCTCTTGGTGGTGGCTGGGGGATTACCGCGTACACCGATAAACTCATCTTT.

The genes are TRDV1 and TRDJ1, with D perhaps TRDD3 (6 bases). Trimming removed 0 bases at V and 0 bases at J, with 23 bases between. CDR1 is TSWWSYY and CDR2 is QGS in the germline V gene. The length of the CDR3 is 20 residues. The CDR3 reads CALGELLPGWGRRHTDKLIF. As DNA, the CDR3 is TGTGCTCTTGGGGAACTACTTCCCGGCTGGGGCCGACGCCACACCGATAAACTCATCTTT.

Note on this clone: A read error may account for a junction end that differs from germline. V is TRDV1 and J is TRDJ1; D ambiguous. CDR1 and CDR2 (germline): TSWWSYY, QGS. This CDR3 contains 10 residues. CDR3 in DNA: TGTGCTGTTGGGAACTCTAGGATCATCTTT. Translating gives CAVGNSRIIF.

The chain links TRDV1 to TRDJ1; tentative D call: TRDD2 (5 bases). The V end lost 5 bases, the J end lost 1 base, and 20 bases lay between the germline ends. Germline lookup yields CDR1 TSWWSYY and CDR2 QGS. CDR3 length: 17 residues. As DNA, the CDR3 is TGTGCTCTTGGGACATTTCCTCCAAGTTACCCCACCGATAAACTCATCTTT. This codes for CALGTFPPSYPTDKLIF.

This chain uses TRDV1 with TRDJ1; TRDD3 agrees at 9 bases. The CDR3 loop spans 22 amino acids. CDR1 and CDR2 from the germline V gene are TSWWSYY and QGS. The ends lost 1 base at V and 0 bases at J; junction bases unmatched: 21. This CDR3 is CALGEPNDFSGLGDSDTDKLIF. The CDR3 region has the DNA TGTGCTCTTGGGGAACCCAATGACTTTTCCGGGCTGGGGGATTCGGACACCGATAAACTCATCTTT.

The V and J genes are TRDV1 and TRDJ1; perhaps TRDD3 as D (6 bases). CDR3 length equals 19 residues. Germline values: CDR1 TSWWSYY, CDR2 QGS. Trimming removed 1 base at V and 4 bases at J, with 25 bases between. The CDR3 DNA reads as TGTGCTCTTGGGGAACCCCCCCTTACTGGGCCCGAAGGCGTCGATAAACTCATCTTT. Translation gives CALGEPPLTGPEGVDKLIF.

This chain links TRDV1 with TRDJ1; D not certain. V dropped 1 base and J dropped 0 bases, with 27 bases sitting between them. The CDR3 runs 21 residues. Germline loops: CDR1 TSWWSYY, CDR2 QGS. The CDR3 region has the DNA TGTGCTCTTGGGGAACGTCACGTCTCAACCCGTACTTTCTTGTACACCGATAAACTCATCTTT. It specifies CALGERHVSTRTFLYTDKLIF.